Presented here are 14 T cell receptor beta chains from one specimen sequenced in a study of neoadjuvant anti-PD-1 for oral cavity cancer. Time point specified: after neoadjuvant nivolumab, at surgical resection. The protocol was immunoSEQ multiplex PCR, while the TCRdb copy is restricted to in-frame clones and leaves out a portion. The data hold about 8,100 clones, with 62% observed a single time. The specimen was PBMCs, collected after nivolumab (anti-PD-1) treatment. These receptors all come from a person aged 40-85 years with oral cavity squamous cell carcinoma.

The chain joins TRBV11-1 to TRBJ2-7; 8 bases align to TRBD2. CDR1 is SGHAT, CDR2 FQDESV, per germline (reference sequence). This CDR3 contains 17 residues. The junction had 13 bases not matched to a gene; V was cut back by 4 bases and J by 2 bases. The CDR3 loop is CASSSSASGLGAYEQYF. The DNA for the CDR3 is TGTGCCAGCAGCTCCTCAGCTAGCGGGCTGGGGGCCTACGAGCAGTACTTC.

The rearrangement links TRBV27 to TRBJ1-6; D is possibly TRBD1 (6 bases). There are 14 residues in the CDR3. Trimming took 3 bases from V and 7 from J, leaving 10 bases between them. Germline V gives CDR1 MNHEY, CDR2 SMNVEV (reference sequence). CDR3 loop: CASSFGGRNSPLHF. CDR3 in DNA: TGTGCCAGCAGTTTCGGGGGGCGGAATTCACCCCTCCACTTT.

This clone occurred a few times. The chain links TRBV6-5 to TRBJ2-6; weak D call: TRBD1 (6 bases). Between the trimmed V and J ends, which lost 6 bases and 0 bases, there was a span of 9 bases. Germline assignment: CDR1 MNHEY and CDR2 SVGAGI. CDR3 length: 15 amino acids. CDR3 in amino acids: CASRRDNSGANVLTF. The CDR3 nucleotides read TGTGCCAGCAGGAGGGACAACTCTGGGGCCAACGTCCTGACTTTC.

This rearrangement joins TRBV27 to TRBJ1-1; no clear D gene. The CDR3 spans 15 residues. Looked up from germline, CDR1 is MNHEY and CDR2 is SMNVEV (reference sequence). Trimming stripped 6 bases from V and 1 base from J, with 15 bases between. CDR3 nucleotide sequence: TGTGCCAGCAGCCTCTCCTCTTGGGCGAACACTGAAGCTTTCTTT. Its translation is CASSLSSWANTEAFF.

J is TRBJ2-3 and V is TRBV5-6; D unresolved. Germline V gives CDR1 SGHDT, CDR2 YYEEEE. The CDR3 has 16 residues. Trimming stripped 4 bases from V and 2 bases from J, with 17 bases between. CDR3 nucleotide sequence: TGTGCCAGCAGCCCCCGGTACGGTGGCCCCACAGATACGCAGTATTTT. It specifies CASSPRYGGPTDTQYF.

The CDR3: CASSRGTEGLFF. CDR3 sequence (DNA): TGTGCCAGCAGCCGAGGGACAGAGGGACTGTTTTTT. J is TRBJ1-4 and V is TRBV13, with 7 bases identical to TRBD1. The CDR3 has 12 residues. Germline CDR1 reads PRHDT; CDR2 reads FYEKMQ (reference sequence). J gave up 13 bases and V 5 bases, and 7 bases lay outside the gene matches.

This clone occurred a few times. The chain uses TRBV10-1 and TRBJ2-3; no definite D call. V dropped 0 bases and J dropped 11 bases, with 9 bases sitting between them. Germline V gene lookup returns CDR1 WNHNN and CDR2 SYGVQD (reference sequence). The CDR3 consists of 12 residues. CDR3 in amino acids: CASSESQGGQYF. In nucleotides, the CDR3 is TGCGCCAGCAGTGAGTCCCAAGGCGGGCAGTATTTT.

This clone has only a few counts. The V call is TRBV28, the J call TRBJ2-7; the D gene is possibly TRBD2 (6 bases). The V gene's germline CDR1 is MDHEN and CDR2 SYDVKM. The CDR3 is 17 residues long. The V end lost 4 bases, the J end lost 0 bases, and 19 bases lay between the germline ends. The CDR3 is CASSYTIGDLYSYEQYF. CDR3 in DNA: TGTGCCAGCAGTTACACAATTGGGGACTTATACTCCTACGAGCAGTACTTC.

The J gene is TRBJ2-7, the V gene TRBV7-3, with 7 bases that match TRBD1. This CDR3 is built from 17 residues. With V trimmed by 4 bases and J by 1 base, 13 bases remained unmatched. Germline V gives CDR1 SGHTA, CDR2 FQGTGA. CDR3 DNA: TGTGCCAGCAGCTATTATACCGGAAGGGGACAGTCCTACGAGCAGTACTTC. Its translation: CASSYYTGRGQSYEQYF.

V usage is TRBV10-3 and J usage is TRBJ2-7; 9 nucleotides agree with TRBD1. Looked up from germline, CDR1 is ENHRY and CDR2 is SYGVKD. The CDR3 contains 14 residues. The trim removed 6 bases at V and 5 bases at J, leaving 8 bases unmatched. Here the CDR3 DNA reads TGTGCCATCAGGGCCGGGACAGGGATCGACGAGCAGTACTTC. It translates to CAIRAGTGIDEQYF.

The V call is TRBV25-1, the J call TRBJ2-1; D remains unclear. V was clipped by 1 base and J by 0 bases, with 16 bases between them. The CDR3 loop spans 18 amino acids. The germline gives CDR1 MGHDK, CDR2 SYGVNS. In nucleotides, the CDR3 is TGTGCCAGCAGTGAATCCTCCCGAAGTTGGAGCTCCTACAATGAGCAGTTCTTC. Translation: CASSESSRSWSSYNEQFF.

This chain joins TRBV9 and TRBJ1-6; D gene unclear. Germline V gives CDR1 SGDLS, CDR2 YYNGEE. CDR3 length: 14 residues. V lost 4 bases and J lost 12, with 17 bases in between. CDR3 in amino acids: CASSPRPPGGPLHF. The CDR3 region has the DNA TGTGCCAGCAGCCCCAGACCCCCGGGAGGACCCCTCCACTTT.

This chain connects TRBV11-2 to TRBJ2-3; 11 nucleotides align to TRBD2. CDR1 SGHAT and CDR2 FQNNGV come from the germline V gene. V lost 3 bases to trimming and J lost 7 bases; unmatched junction nucleotides: 12. There are 17 residues in the CDR3. CDR3 sequence: CASSLVFTRTSGYTQYF. The CDR3 nucleotides read TGTGCCAGCAGCTTGGTGTTTACCAGGACTAGCGGGTATACGCAGTATTTT.

This clone came up once. The V call is TRBV5-1, the J call TRBJ2-2; D is undetermined. CDR1 is SGHRS, CDR2 YFSETQ, per germline. This CDR3 is built from 16 residues. Trimming took 0 bases from V and 4 from J, leaving 13 bases between them. CDR3 nucleotides: TGCGCCAGCAGCTTGGTAATGGAGTCAGGCACCGGGGAGCTGTTTTTT. As protein: CASSLVMESGTGELFF.